This passage covers 25 T cell receptor beta chains from one sample sequenced in a study of regulatory T cells in long-lasting Graves disease. CDR3-region Arm-PCR and iRepertoire HTBI primers produced the TCR beta libraries. TCRdb reprocessed the multiplex PCR reads with MiXCR, giving one entry per CDR3 protein. This table has more than 450,000 distinct CDR3 sequences, about 17% appearing once. This sample's time point: newly diagnosed GD, antithyroid drugs for less than 3 months. From RNA extracted from PBMCs, the TCR library was made. A further study also used this sample, focusing on T cells in Graves' hyperthyroidism and ophthalmopathy.

The sample consisted of peripheral blood mononuclear cells (PBMCs), taken at new diagnosis, from a patient treated with antithyroid drugs. The receptors stem from a man aged 35-49 years with Graves disease.

Of note for this clonotype: The junction shows a germline mismatch at one end, possibly a read error. This rearrangement joins TRBV12-3 or TRBV12-4 to TRBJ1-1; a weak D match, TRBD1 (6 bases). This CDR3 comprises 17 residues. CDR3 DNA: TGTGTCAGCAGTTCCGGACAGCGGGAGGGGATGAACACTGAAGCTTTCTTT. It yields the protein CVSSSGQREGMNTEAFF.

This clonotype was seen at least ten times. The chain uses TRBV30 and TRBJ2-3; perhaps D is TRBD1 or TRBD2 (6 bases each). The tail of the sequence fits TRBJ2-5 better, so the J call may be wrong. Per the germline V gene, CDR1 is GTSNPN and CDR2 is SVGIG (reference sequence). The CDR3 has 14 amino acids. The CDR3, as DNA: TGTGCCTGGAGTGTAATCGGGGGCTGGGAGACCCAGTACTTC. Its translation is CAWSVIGGWETQYF.

This chain uses TRBV5-1 with TRBJ2-1; 8 nucleotides align to TRBD2. Per the germline V gene, CDR1 is SGHRS and CDR2 is YFSETQ. The CDR3 contains 14 residues. V was clipped by 4 bases and J by 9 bases; unmatched bases: 9. CDR3 amino acids: CASSPWTSFGEQFF. CDR3 bases: TGCGCCAGCAGCCCTTGGACTAGCTTTGGTGAGCAGTTCTTC.

In its sample, this clonotype was seen many times. V is TRBV20-1 and J is TRBJ2-4; 10 bases are shared with TRBD1. Germline assignment: CDR1 DFQATT and CDR2 SNEGSKA (reference sequence). CDR3 length: 15 residues. V shed 5 bases and J 2 bases; nucleotides not matched to a gene: 6. The CDR3 DNA reads TGCAGTGCTGTAGGACAGGGGGGCACCAAAAACATTCAGTACTTC. It is translated as CSAVGQGGTKNIQYF.

This clonotype has a count of ten or more. The V and J genes are TRBV28 and TRBJ1-1, with unresolved D. The CDR3 has 13 residues. V lost 1 base, J lost 11 bases, and 14 bases lay in between. Germline V CDR1 and CDR2: MDHEN, SYDVKM. The CDR3 bases are TGTGCCAGCAGTTTATTAAGGATTACAGCGGCTTTCTTT. Its translation: CASSLLRITAAFF. Full variable domain (outside the CDR3, taken from reference TRBV28 and TRBJ1-1): DVKVTQSSRYLVKRTGEKVFLECVQDMDHENMFWYRQDPGLGLRLIYFSYDVKMKEKGDIPEGYSVSREKKERFSLILESASTNQTSMYLCASSLLRITAAFFGQGTRLTVV.

This clonotype has only a few counts. V usage is TRBV12-3 or TRBV12-4 and J usage is TRBJ2-3, with D perhaps TRBD1 (5 bases). The CDR3 consists of 14 residues. Trimming removed 7 bases from V and 4 bases from J, with 15 bases in between. CDR3 bases: TGTGCCAGCACCCTGGGGCAGGTGGCAGATACGCAGTATTTT. Protein sequence: CASTLGQVADTQYF.

This clonotype occurred many times. The V and J genes are TRBV30 and TRBJ2-7; D possibly corresponds to TRBD2 (5 bases). CDR1 GTSNPN and CDR2 SVGIG come from the germline V gene (reference sequence). The CDR3 runs to 11 residues. V lost 4 bases and J 6 bases, leaving 10 bases between the germline ends. This CDR3 reads CAWILRGEQYF. CDR3 DNA sequence: TGTGCCTGGATTCTTCGGGGCGAGCAGTACTTC.

A few counts support this clonotype. The junction departs from the called germline gene at one end, perhaps through a read error. The CDR3 bases are TGTGCCAGCAGTGCGCGGACAGACAATGGGCAGTTCTTC. Translating it yields CASSARTDNGQFF. This chain uses TRBV25-1 with TRBJ2-1; D may be TRBD1 (6 bases). This CDR3 spans 13 amino acids. Looked up from germline, CDR1 is MGHDK and CDR2 is SYGVNS.

The chain has TRBV20-1 and TRBJ2-1; TRBD2 matches 12 bases. There are 17 residues in the CDR3. Germline lookup yields CDR1 DFQATT and CDR2 SNEGSKA (reference sequence). The junction had 4 bases not matched to a gene; V was cut back by 0 bases and J by 1 base. CDR3 region: CSARDTSGRRSYNEQFF. CDR3 nucleotide sequence: TGCAGTGCTAGAGATACTAGCGGGAGGCGGTCCTACAATGAGCAGTTCTTC.

This chain connects TRBV28 to TRBJ1-3, with 8 bases that match TRBD1. This CDR3 has 16 amino acids. V lost 3 bases and J lost 3; bases outside the gene matches: 7. Per germline, CDR1 MDHEN and CDR2 SYDVKM. CDR3: CASSFPTGVFGNTIYF. The CDR3 nucleotides read TGTGCCAGCAGTTTTCCGACAGGGGTATTTGGAAACACCATATATTTT.

This clonotype was counted ten times or more. The chain couples TRBV5-1 to TRBJ1-1, with D tentatively TRBD1 (5 bases). The CDR3 spans 13 residues. Germline-derived CDR1 and CDR2 are SGHRS and YFSETQ. The V end lost 3 bases, the J end lost 6 bases, and 12 bases lay between the germline ends. Written as DNA, the CDR3 is TGCGCCAGCAGCTCCGACAGAAATCCTGAAGCTTTCTTT. Translating gives CASSSDRNPEAFF.

This clonotype was observed at least ten times. V gene TRBV11-2 combines with J gene TRBJ2-7; 8 bases are shared with TRBD2. J was trimmed by 2 bases and V by 5 bases; bases with no gene match: 14. CDR1 SGHAT and CDR2 FQNNGV come from the germline V gene. This CDR3 is built from 17 residues. Here the CDR3 reads CASSRTSVSGSPYEQYF. The DNA for the CDR3 is TGTGCCAGCAGCAGGACGTCTGTGAGCGGGAGTCCCTACGAGCAGTACTTC.

This clonotype was found many times. The J gene is TRBJ2-3, the V gene TRBV11-2; 8 nucleotides line up with TRBD1. The CDR3 loop spans 15 amino acids. V was pared by 5 bases and J by 2 bases, with 6 bases of the junction left unmatched. Germline V gene sequence: CDR1 SGHAT, CDR2 FQNNGV. Here the CDR3 DNA reads TGTGCCAGCAGCATTGGACAGGGAAACACAGATACGCAGTATTTT. Its translation: CASSIGQGNTDTQYF.

The chain links TRBV10-3 to TRBJ2-4; possibly TRBD2 for D (6 bases). The V gene's germline CDR1 is ENHRY and CDR2 SYGVKD. V lost 0 bases, J lost 0 bases, and 12 bases lay in between. The CDR3 contains 17 residues. The CDR3 spells CAISESQTRLAKNIQYF. The CDR3 DNA reads as TGTGCCATCAGTGAGTCCCAGACTAGACTAGCCAAAAACATTCAGTACTTC.

This chain joins TRBV6-1 and TRBJ2-3, with D unresolved. The CDR3 is made up of 12 amino acids. CDR1 is MNHNS, CDR2 SASEGT, per germline. Trimming pared 8 bases from V and 8 bases from J, leaving 14 bases between. The CDR3 region has the DNA TGTGCCAGCGGCCCGAGTCTTGGTACGCAGTATTTT. Residues: CASGPSLGTQYF.

Only one count was recorded for this clonotype. A much larger clone differs from this one at a single base, so this may be a read error. The chain uses TRBV27 and TRBJ2-5, with D unclear. This CDR3 is 13 amino acids long. Per the germline V gene, CDR1 is MNHEY and CDR2 is SMNVEV (reference sequence). CDR3 in DNA: TGTGCCAGCAGTCGCCCCCCTCAAGAGGCCCAGTACTTC. Amino acids: CASSRPPQEAQYF.

This clonotype was observed a handful of times. The rearrangement uses TRBV3-1 and TRBJ1-5; 7 positions agree with TRBD1. Germline V gene data show CDR1 as LGHDT and CDR2 as YNNKEL (reference sequence). The CDR3 extends over 15 amino acids. Trimming at V came to 1 base and at J to 6 bases, leaving 6 bases not matched to a gene. The CDR3 coding sequence is TGTGCCAGCAGCCAAGGTGTAGGGGGCGGTCAGCCCCAGCATTTT. Translated: CASSQGVGGGQPQHF.

This clonotype was seen only a few times. The chain recombines TRBV6-2 or TRBV6-3 with TRBJ2-1, with 14 positions matching TRBD2. Germline lookup yields CDR1 MNHEY and CDR2 SVGEGT. With V trimmed by 5 bases and J by 9 bases, 15 bases remained unmatched. The CDR3 runs 18 residues. Written as DNA, the CDR3 is TGTGCCAGCAGTGATGGGACTAGCGGGAGTATTTTGGGGATTGAGCAGTTCTTC. Protein: CASSDGTSGSILGIEQFF.

This clonotype came up a few times. The gene calls are TRBV10-2 and TRBJ2-5; 7 nucleotides line up with TRBD1. The junction had 4 bases not matched to a gene; V was cut back by 6 bases and J by 3 bases. The CDR3 sequence is 13 residues long. CDR1 and CDR2 from the germline V gene are WSHSY and SAAADI. The CDR3 spells CASSPGQKETQYF. The CDR3 nucleotides read TGCGCCAGCAGCCCGGGACAGAAAGAGACCCAGTACTTC.

This clonotype was observed at least ten times. The rearrangement uses TRBV6-2 or TRBV6-3 and TRBJ1-1, with a tentative D call TRBD1 (5 bases). CDR1 is MNHEY and CDR2 is SVGEGT in the germline V gene. Trimming removed 0 bases at V and 1 base at J, with 21 bases between. The CDR3 contains 19 residues. As DNA, the CDR3 is TGTGCCAGCAGTTACTCTCCGATGGGGCAGTCCGGAGGGAACACTGAAGCTTTCTTT. It specifies CASSYSPMGQSGGNTEAFF.

This clonotype has just a few counts. V gene TRBV30 combines with J gene TRBJ1-6; D ambiguous. The V gene's germline CDR1 is GTSNPN and CDR2 SVGIG (reference sequence). V was cut by 0 bases and J by 0 bases, with 15 bases left in between. The CDR3 runs 18 residues. Written as DNA, the CDR3 is TGTGCCTGGAGTGTACTAGGCATCAGGAGCTCCTATAATTCACCCCTCCACTTT. This translates into CAWSVLGIRSSYNSPLHF.

The rearrangement uses TRBV5-1 and TRBJ2-5, with TRBD2 identical over 14 bases. CDR1 is SGHRS, CDR2 YFSETQ, per germline. V dropped 3 bases and J dropped 5; count of bases not matched to a gene: 6. This CDR3 has 16 amino acids. The CDR3 coding sequence is TGCGCCAGCAGCTCGGGACTAGCGGGAGCGCGGGAGACCCAGTACTTC. It translates to CASSSGLAGARETQYF.

This chain joins TRBV14 and TRBJ2-1; the match to TRBD1 covers 10 bases. The CDR3 runs 18 residues. Per germline, CDR1 SGHDN and CDR2 FVKESK. With V trimmed by 1 base and J by 5 bases, 11 bases remained unmatched. DNA of the CDR3: TGTGCCAGCAGCCAAGTTTCTTATCGGGACAGGGGTGACAATGAGCAGTTCTTC. Translating gives CASSQVSYRDRGDNEQFF. Filled out from reference TRBV14 and TRBJ2-1, the complete variable domain reads EAGVTQFPSHSVIEKGQTVTLRCDPISGHDNLYWYRRVMGKEIKFLLHFVKESKQDESGMPNNRFLAERTGGTYSTLKVQPAELEDSGVYFCASSQVSYRDRGDNEQFFGPGTRLTVL.

Ten or more counts support this clonotype. The genes are TRBV2 and TRBJ2-1, with 10 bases aligning to TRBD2. Looked up from germline, CDR1 is SNHLY and CDR2 is FYNNEI. V was clipped by 3 bases and J by 9 bases; unmatched bases: 8. The CDR3 sequence is 15 residues long. The CDR3 DNA sequence: TGTGCCAGCAGTGAGGAACTAGCGGGAAACGTTGAGCAGTTCTTC. This gives the protein CASSEELAGNVEQFF.

This clonotype was seen many times. The gene calls are TRBV28 and TRBJ1-5; D gene uncertain. Trimming cost V 5 bases and J 2 bases, with 10 bases left between them. The CDR3 contains 14 residues. In germline, CDR1 is MDHEN, CDR2 SYDVKM. The CDR3 loop reads CASSEVPGNQPQHF. Written as DNA, the CDR3 is TGTGCCAGCAGTGAAGTTCCCGGCAATCAGCCCCAGCATTTT.